These 10 T cell receptor beta chains were sequenced from one sample in a study of T-cell memory formation after mild COVID-19. TCRdb re-called the 5' RACE reads through MiXCR, storing one row per CDR3 protein. The table records about 430,000 distinct CDR3 sequences, about a sixth of them present only once. Sequenced: PBMCs or a T cell subset sorted from them (not recorded which). The receptors stem from a man aged 18 to 35 who had mild COVID-19 (a few samples of this study predate the infection). Cell type and time point are not known.

The V call is TRBV20-1, the J call TRBJ2-1, with 9 bases fitting TRBD1. The CDR3 has 14 residues. Unmatched junction bases numbered 4, after V lost 1 base and J lost 6 bases. In germline, CDR1 is DFQATT, CDR2 SNEGSKA (reference sequence). The CDR3 spells CSARGTGDGNEQFF. The CDR3 DNA follows: TGCAGTGCTAGAGGGACAGGGGATGGCAATGAGCAGTTCTTC.

The J gene is TRBJ2-7, the V gene TRBV5-6, with TRBD2 as a possible D gene (7 bases). CDR3 length: 14 amino acids. Trimming took off 6 bases at V and 5 bases at J, with 18 bases between the two ends. Germline lookup yields CDR1 SGHDT and CDR2 YYEEEE. The CDR3 DNA reads TGTGCCAGCACCGCCGGGGGGCCTTTTAACGAGCAGTACTTC. Translating it yields CASTAGGPFNEQYF. Full variable domain (remainder filled in from reference TRBV5-6 and TRBJ2-7): DAGVTQSPTHLIKTRGQQVTLRCSPKSGHDTVSWYQQALGQGPQFIFQYYEEEERQRGNFPDRFSGHQFPNYSSELNVNALLLGDSALYLCASTAGGPFNEQYFGPGTRLTVT.

The chain is built from TRBV4-2 and TRBJ2-1; TRBD1 agrees at 11 bases. The CDR3 sequence is 16 residues long. The ends lost 0 bases at V and 6 bases at J; junction bases unmatched: 4. Germline V gene sequence: CDR1 LGHNA, CDR2 YNFKEQ. Here the CDR3 reads CASSQDGQGAGNEQFF. CDR3 in DNA: TGTGCCAGCAGCCAAGATGGACAGGGGGCGGGCAATGAGCAGTTCTTC.

This clonotype has just a few counts. The chain uses TRBV18 and TRBJ2-3; D ambiguous. V lost 1 base and J 1 base, leaving 12 bases between the germline ends. CDR3 size: 16 residues. Germline V gene sequence: CDR1 KGHSH, CDR2 LQKENI. The CDR3 DNA follows: TGTGCCAGCTCACCACGAGGTAAAACCCGCACAGATACGCAGTATTTT. Protein product: CASSPRGKTRTDTQYF.

This clonotype came up many times. V is TRBV6-5 and J is TRBJ1-5; D is unresolved. Trimming left V 6 bases short and J 2 bases short, with 14 bases between. The CDR3 sequence is 15 residues long. Germline lookup yields CDR1 MNHEY and CDR2 SVGAGI. The DNA of the CDR3 is TGTGCCAGCAGAACCTCCCTGTCTGGCAATCAGCCCCAGCATTTT. It encodes CASRTSLSGNQPQHF.

The genes are TRBV24-1 and TRBJ2-3; possibly TRBD1 or TRBD2 for D (6 bases each). In germline, CDR1 is KGHDR, CDR2 SFDVKD. V was shortened by 3 bases and J by 3 bases, with 12 bases between the two germline ends. The CDR3 is 15 residues long. The CDR3 protein is CATSDKGGITDTQYF. The CDR3 nucleotides are TGTGCCACCAGTGATAAGGGGGGAATTACAGATACGCAGTATTTT.

V and J are TRBV24-1 and TRBJ2-4; 10 bases are shared with TRBD2. V lost 4 bases, J lost 5 bases, and 10 bases stayed unmatched. The CDR3 is 17 amino acids. Looked up from germline, CDR1 is KGHDR and CDR2 is SFDVKD. Written as DNA, the CDR3 is TGTGCCACCAGTGAAACGGCGAGGCTAGCGGGGGAAAACATTCAGTACTTC. It codes for CATSETARLAGENIQYF.

V and J are TRBV12-3 or TRBV12-4 and TRBJ2-1; the match to TRBD1 covers 9 bases. The CDR3 sequence is 15 residues long. After removal of 5 bases from V and 5 bases from J, the junction contained 7 bases not matched to a gene. CDR3 bases: TGTGCCAGCAGTCTCCGGGACAGGGATAACAATGAGCAGTTCTTC. Translation: CASSLRDRDNNEQFF.

The V and J genes are TRBV29-1 and TRBJ2-1; 7 bases are shared with TRBD1. CDR1 is SQVTM, CDR2 ANQGSEA, per germline. Trimming at V came to 7 bases and at J to 8 bases, leaving 8 bases not matched to a gene. The CDR3 spans 12 residues. The CDR3 DNA reads as TGCAGCGCGAGATCAGGGGGTTATGAGCAGTTCTTC. As protein: CSARSGGYEQFF.

This clonotype was observed at least ten times. The chain recombines TRBV7-2 with TRBJ2-3; 7 bases agree with TRBD2. The CDR3 spans 15 residues. Germline V CDR1 and CDR2: SGHTA, FQGNSA. V lost 1 base, J lost 2 bases, and 3 bases stayed unmatched. As DNA, the CDR3 is TGTGCCAGCAGCTTAGTCGGGGGGATCACAGATACGCAGTATTTT. Encoded protein: CASSLVGGITDTQYF.